The 25 T cell receptor beta chains given below trace back to one sample, sequenced in a study of T cell changes during pregnancy in multiple sclerosis. Sequenced by immunoSEQ multiplex PCR; TCRdb stores in-frame clones only, minus some. The sample contains tens of thousands of clones, 85% to 95% of which appear only once. Specimen: CD4+ T cells from peripheral blood mononuclear cells, collected in the third trimester of pregnancy. Receptor source: a female donor with multiple sclerosis, enrolled in a pregnancy study.

The chain links TRBV19 to TRBJ1-1; 7 bases are a match to TRBD1. V shed 6 bases, J shed 0 bases, and the junction held 4 bases outside the gene matches. The germline V gene encodes CDR1 LNHDA and CDR2 SQIVND (reference sequence). CDR3 length: 14 amino acids. The CDR3 DNA follows: TGTGCCAGTAGGAACAGGGGAATGAACACTGAAGCTTTCTTT. As protein: CASRNRGMNTEAFF.

The chain is built from TRBV7-3 and TRBJ2-3; D unresolved. Germline values: CDR1 SGHTA, CDR2 FQGTGA. This CDR3 has 16 amino acids. V lost 4 bases, J lost 4 bases, and 18 bases lay in between. The CDR3 DNA follows: TGTGCCAGCAGCTCTCACGCCTCAACGGTGGCAGATACGCAGTATTTT. Protein product: CASSSHASTVADTQYF.

V gene TRBV2 combines with J gene TRBJ1-1; tentatively, D is TRBD1 (5 bases). The germline V gene encodes CDR1 SNHLY and CDR2 FYNNEI. The CDR3 contains 13 residues. V was clipped by 6 bases and J by 0 bases, with 8 bases between them. CDR3 region: CASRDRLNTEAFF. The DNA of the CDR3 is TGTGCCAGCAGAGACAGACTGAACACTGAAGCTTTCTTT.

The J gene is TRBJ2-7, the V gene TRBV5-1; D not resolved. Germline values: CDR1 SGHRS, CDR2 YFSETQ. V was pared by 1 base and J by 0 bases, with 11 bases between. The length of the CDR3 is 15 residues. The CDR3 is CASSLWAGSSYEQYF. In DNA, the CDR3 is TGCGCCAGCAGCTTGTGGGCAGGCAGCTCCTACGAGCAGTACTTC.

The gene calls are TRBV28 and TRBJ2-3; unclear D gene. The CDR3 contains 14 residues. CDR1 is MDHEN, CDR2 SYDVKM, per germline. Trimming shortened V by 4 bases and J by 4 bases, and 12 bases separated the two germline ends. Here the CDR3 reads CASSSPNAADTQYF. The DNA of the CDR3 is TGTGCCAGCAGTTCGCCCAATGCGGCAGATACGCAGTATTTT.

This clone has a single count. This chain links TRBV2 with TRBJ1-5; TRBD1 might be the D (5 bases). V was cut by 8 bases and J by 11 bases, with 19 bases left in between. Per the germline V gene, CDR1 is SNHLY and CDR2 is FYNNEI. This CDR3 has 13 residues. CDR3 DNA sequence: TGTGCCAGCGCTACAGGTTGGGGCACGGCCCAGCATTTT. Protein: CASATGWGTAQHF.

V gene TRBV5-4 combines with J gene TRBJ1-1; perhaps TRBD1 as D (5 bases). This CDR3 is built from 15 residues. Germline V lookup: CDR1 SGHNT, CDR2 YYREEE (reference sequence). With 3 bases removed from V and 0 bases from J, the gap between germline ends came to 12 bases. Written as DNA, the CDR3 is TGTGCCAGCAGCTCAGGACACCACATGAACACTGAAGCTTTCTTT. Translating gives CASSSGHHMNTEAFF.

The V call is TRBV7-8, the J call TRBJ1-1; TRBD1 is a possible D gene (6 bases). With 1 base removed from V and 1 base from J, the gap between germline ends came to 7 bases. Germline V gives CDR1 SGHVS, CDR2 FQNEAQ. This CDR3 comprises 14 residues. This CDR3 reads CASSLVQGNTEAFF. In nucleotides, the CDR3 is TGTGCCAGCAGCTTAGTACAGGGGAACACTGAAGCTTTCTTT.

This chain links TRBV28 with TRBJ1-2; 9 bases match TRBD1. CDR3 length equals 16 residues. With 1 base clipped from V and 5 bases from J, the junction kept 8 bases outside the gene matches. Germline CDR1 reads MDHEN; CDR2 reads SYDVKM. CDR3 protein: CASSLLGQGTSYGYTF. Here the CDR3 DNA reads TGTGCCAGCAGTTTATTGGGACAGGGTACATCGTATGGCTACACCTTC.

The chain employs TRBV11-2 and TRBJ1-1; maybe TRBD1 (6 bases). The CDR3 has 13 amino acids. Germline V gene sequence: CDR1 SGHAT, CDR2 FQNNGV. V was cut by 5 bases and J by 4 bases, with 11 bases left in between. The DNA of the CDR3 is TGTGCCAGCAGCAAGGGGGGGGGCACTGAAGCTTTCTTT. It codes for CASSKGGGTEAFF.

The rearrangement joins TRBV18 to TRBJ1-6; 10 nucleotides align to TRBD1. Losses at the gene ends were 4 bases for V and 7 bases for J; bases not matched to a gene: 4. This CDR3 has 15 amino acids. Per the germline V gene, CDR1 is KGHSH and CDR2 is LQKENI. As DNA, the CDR3 is TGTGCCAGCTCACAAAAGGACAGGGGGAATTCACCCCTCCACTTT. Amino acids: CASSQKDRGNSPLHF.

The V call is TRBV19, the J call TRBJ2-5; 12 nucleotides match TRBD2. CDR1 is LNHDA and CDR2 is SQIVND in the germline V gene (reference sequence). V dropped 9 bases and J dropped 5; count of bases not matched to a gene: 7. The CDR3 sequence is 14 residues long. The CDR3 is CASSGLAGRETQYF. DNA for the CDR3: TGTGCCAGCTCCGGACTAGCGGGGAGGGAGACCCAGTACTTC.

V gene TRBV19 combines with J gene TRBJ2-1, with a tentative D call TRBD1 (5 bases). Trimming took 5 bases from V and 3 from J, leaving 11 bases between them. The CDR3 is made up of 14 amino acids. CDR1 is LNHDA and CDR2 is SQIVND in the germline V gene (reference sequence). The CDR3 sequence: CASSLAGNYNEQFF. The CDR3 bases are TGTGCCAGTAGTTTGGCAGGGAACTACAATGAGCAGTTCTTC.

V usage is TRBV14 and J usage is TRBJ2-6; the match to TRBD1 covers 9 bases. Germline CDR1 and CDR2: SGHDN and FVKESK. With V trimmed by 6 bases and J by 0 bases, 3 bases remained unmatched. The CDR3 loop spans 16 amino acids. CDR3: CASRGTGFSGANVLTF. The CDR3 bases are TGTGCCAGCAGGGGGACAGGGTTCTCTGGGGCCAACGTCCTGACTTTC.

V gene TRBV5-4 combines with J gene TRBJ2-7, with 9 nucleotides matching TRBD1. Per germline, CDR1 SGHNT and CDR2 YYREEE (reference sequence). Trimming removed 4 bases from V and 5 bases from J; junction bases left unmatched: 7. The length of the CDR3 is 14 residues. CDR3 DNA: TGTGCCAGCAGCGTACCGGGACAGGGTAACGAGCAGTACTTC. Amino acid sequence: CASSVPGQGNEQYF.

The CDR3 region is CASSLGTSARDRRATEAFF. CDR3 in DNA: TGTGCCAGCAGCTTAGGGACCAGCGCCCGGGACAGAAGAGCCACTGAAGCTTTCTTT. This chain uses TRBV13 with TRBJ1-1, with 7 bases identical to TRBD1. This CDR3 has 19 residues. CDR1 and CDR2 (germline): PRHDT, FYEKMQ (reference sequence). After removal of 0 bases from V and 4 bases from J, the junction contained 17 bases not matched to a gene.

The chain carries TRBV7-8 and TRBJ2-2; 10 bases line up with TRBD2. This CDR3 region has 16 residues. V shed 3 bases, J shed 4 bases, and the junction held 5 bases outside the gene matches. Germline V gene data show CDR1 as SGHVS and CDR2 as FQNEAQ. The CDR3 DNA reads as TGTGCCAGCAGCTTGGCCAGCGGGGGGGCCACCGGGGAGCTGTTTTTT. The encoded protein is CASSLASGGATGELFF. Drawing the rest from reference TRBV7-8 and TRBJ2-2, the complete variable domain is GAGVSQSPRYKVAKRGQDVALRCDPISGHVSLFWYQQALGQGPEFLTYFQNEAQLDKSGLPSDRFFAERPEGSVSTLKIQRTQQEDSAVYLCASSLASGGATGELFFGEGSRLTVL.

V is TRBV5-1 and J is TRBJ2-1, with 7 bases that match TRBD2. Per germline, CDR1 SGHRS and CDR2 YFSETQ. The CDR3 consists of 15 residues. Trimming cost V 6 bases and J 0 bases; bases outside gene matches: 6. In DNA form, the CDR3 reads TGCGCCAGCACGTCTAGCGGTCCCTCCTACAATGAGCAGTTCTTC. As protein: CASTSSGPSYNEQFF.

This clone was counted a few times. J is TRBJ1-2 and V is TRBV7-2, with 7 positions matching TRBD1. Germline V gives CDR1 SGHTA, CDR2 FQGNSA. The length of the CDR3 is 13 residues. The V and J ends lost 2 bases and 7 bases, in that order; junction bases with no gene match: 4. The CDR3 region is CASSLIRGPGYTF. The CDR3 nucleotides read TGTGCCAGCAGCTTAATTAGGGGGCCTGGCTACACCTTC. Full variable domain (remainder filled in from reference TRBV7-2 and TRBJ1-2): GAGVSQSPSNKVTEKGKDVELRCDPISGHTALYWYRQSLGQGLEFLIYFQGNSAPDKSGLPSDRFSAERTGGSVSTLTIQRTQQEDSAVYLCASSLIRGPGYTFGSGTRLTVV.

This clone was detected once. The chain combines TRBV19 with TRBJ2-1; a possible D gene is TRBD2 (5 bases). The germline V gene has CDR1 LNHDA and CDR2 SQIVND (reference sequence). The CDR3 is made up of 13 amino acids. The V end lost 9 bases, the J end lost 7 bases, and 16 bases lay between the germline ends. CDR3 DNA sequence: TGTGCCAGCGGCGGGCCGCGGAGGAATGAGCAGTTCTTC. Translated, it gives CASGGPRRNEQFF.

The J gene is TRBJ1-3, the V gene TRBV7-2; 9 bases map to TRBD1. This CDR3 spans 17 amino acids. The junction had 7 bases not matched to a gene; V was cut back by 0 bases and J by 4 bases. Per germline, CDR1 SGHTA and CDR2 FQGNSA. CDR3 bases: TGTGCCAGCAGCTTAGCGCTCGGGACAGGGTTCGGAAACACCATATATTTT. Translation: CASSLALGTGFGNTIYF.

The chain couples TRBV6-6 to TRBJ2-7; 9 nucleotides match TRBD2. Germline V gene lookup returns CDR1 MNHNY and CDR2 SVGAGI (reference sequence). The junction had 4 bases not matched to a gene; V was cut back by 6 bases and J by 4 bases. The CDR3 runs 13 residues. DNA of the CDR3: TGTGCCAGCAGAACGACTAGCGGATACGAGCAGTACTTC. As protein: CASRTTSGYEQYF.

The chain has TRBV11-2 and TRBJ2-3; possibly TRBD2 for D (6 bases). Per germline, CDR1 SGHAT and CDR2 FQNNGV. The V end was cut by 0 bases, the J end by 6 bases, with 10 bases between. The CDR3 has 14 residues. DNA of the CDR3: TGTGCCAGCAGCTTAGATCTAGCGATGGATACGCAGTATTTT. Its translation is CASSLDLAMDTQYF.

The chain has TRBV7-8 and TRBJ2-4, with TRBD1 as a possible D gene (6 bases). The CDR3 has 13 amino acids. V gave up 5 bases and J gave up 4 bases, with 9 bases separating them. CDR1 and CDR2 (germline): SGHVS, FQNEAQ. The CDR3 DNA follows: TGTGCCAGCAGCCTTGGACAGAAAAACATTCAGTACTTC. It yields the protein CASSLGQKNIQYF.

The rearrangement uses TRBV29-1 and TRBJ1-1; 11 nucleotides match TRBD1. V lost 6 bases and J lost 6; bases outside the gene matches: 15. The CDR3 is made up of 16 amino acids. Per the germline V gene, CDR1 is SQVTM and CDR2 is ANQGSEA. The CDR3 DNA reads TGCAGCGTCCGGGGGGGGACAGGGGGAAATACGGCTGAAGCTTTCTTT. It specifies CSVRGGTGGNTAEAFF.